The sequence of this TCR beta chain was determined in a study of regulatory T cells in long-lasting Graves disease. This clonotype came up a few times. Investigators prepared the TCR beta libraries by applying iRepertoire HTBI primers and Arm-PCR of CDR3 regions. Using its own MiXCR run on the multiplex PCR reads, TCRdb lists one record per CDR3 protein. Seen here are about 610,000 distinct CDR3 sequences, approximately 16% observed once, and the top ten hold around 12%. The CDR3 is made up of 10 amino acids. V was cut by 3 bases and J by 3 bases, with 2 bases left in between. The germline V gene encodes CDR1 SQVTM and CDR2 ANQGSEA. The time point is: newly diagnosed GD, antithyroid drugs for less than 3 months. Scientists built the TCR library using RNA that was extracted from PBMCs. The same sample was also used in a study of T cells in Graves' hyperthyroidism and ophthalmopathy. From that second work: RT-PCR in the first round (using the HTBI primer set) targeted the TCR CDR3. Blood also carried most thyroid clonotypes expanded above 0.001.

This sample comprised peripheral blood mononuclear cells (PBMCs), obtained at new diagnosis, from a patient treated with antithyroid drugs. The TCR comes from a man aged 18 to 29 with Graves disease. The chain has TRBV29-1 and TRBJ1-1; D remains unclear. The CDR3 nucleotides read TGCAGCGTTGAGGACACTGAAGCTTTCTTT. Translating it yields CSVEDTEAFF.